The 10 T cell receptor beta chains presented below share a single source sample, sequenced in a study of CD8 T cells in ankylosing spondylitis. Points from the study as a whole: In ankylosing spondylitis blood, a motif of roughly eight highly homologous TCR beta variants appeared characteristic.

TCRdb re-derived calls from the 5' RACE reads in MiXCR, one entry per CDR3 protein. The table records some 330,000 distinct CDR3 sequences, 8% of them present only once. No antigen has been identified for these receptors. The sample consisted of blood, either unsorted or a sorted T cell fraction (not recorded which). The receptors originated from a male donor with ankylosing spondylitis.

This chain uses TRBV25-1 with TRBJ2-1, with TRBD1 as a possible D gene (5 bases). V dropped 4 bases and J dropped 8 bases, with 15 bases sitting between them. The CDR3 length is 14 residues. Germline V lookup: CDR1 MGHDK, CDR2 SYGVNS. In DNA form, the CDR3 reads TGTGCCAGCAGTGGACAGTTCCCTTTCGATGAGCAGTTCTTC. This sequence encodes CASSGQFPFDEQFF.

The chain couples TRBV5-1 to TRBJ2-1, with 14 positions matching TRBD2. V shed 2 bases and J 9 bases; nucleotides not matched to a gene: 13. Germline lookup yields CDR1 SGHRS and CDR2 YFSETQ. This CDR3 has 18 residues. The CDR3 protein is CASSFSGTSGRLGSEQFF. In DNA form, the CDR3 reads TGCGCCAGCAGCTTCTCCGGGACTAGCGGGAGACTCGGTAGTGAGCAGTTCTTC. The full variable domain, its missing parts supplied by reference TRBV5-1 and TRBJ2-1, is KAGVTQTPRYLIKTRGQQVTLSCSPISGHRSVSWYQQTPGQGLQFLFEYFSETQRNKGNFPGRFSGRQFSNSRSEMNVSTLELGDSALYLCASSFSGTSGRLGSEQFFGPGTRLTVL.

The table lists this clonotype with a few counts. The J gene is TRBJ1-2, the V gene TRBV30, with D possibly matching TRBD1 (6 bases). In germline, CDR1 is GTSNPN, CDR2 SVGIG (reference sequence). This CDR3 has 13 residues. The V end lost 0 bases, the J end lost 6 bases, and 11 bases lay between the germline ends. CDR3 sequence reads: CAWSVRGWDGYTF. DNA of the CDR3: TGTGCCTGGAGTGTCAGGGGTTGGGATGGCTACACCTTC.

This clonotype was detected a few times. The chain carries TRBV5-1 and TRBJ1-1, with 10 bases lining up with TRBD1. CDR3 length equals 15 residues. The V gene end was trimmed by 0 bases and the J gene end by 4 bases; junction bases not matched to a gene: 3. CDR1 is SGHRS and CDR2 is YFSETQ in the germline V gene. Here the CDR3 DNA reads TGCGCCAGCAGCTTGGCCCGGACAGGGGGCACTGAAGCTTTCTTT. Amino acid sequence: CASSLARTGGTEAFF.

The gene calls are TRBV27 and TRBJ2-7; D might be TRBD2 (5 bases). Trimming shortened V by 2 bases and J by 3 bases, and 11 bases separated the two germline ends. There are 14 residues in the CDR3. CDR1 is MNHEY, CDR2 SMNVEV, per germline (reference sequence). The CDR3, as DNA: TGTGCCAGCAGTTTAAAAGCGGAGTTCTACGAGCAGTACTTC. Translation: CASSLKAEFYEQYF.

The chain has TRBV6-1 and TRBJ2-7, with 8 bases aligning to TRBD1. This CDR3 comprises 15 residues. The germline V gene has CDR1 MNHNS and CDR2 SASEGT. V shed 4 bases and J 3 bases; nucleotides not matched to a gene: 8. CDR3 coding DNA: TGTGCCAGCAGTGCAGGGGGCGCGTCTATCTACGAGCAGTACTTC. The encoded protein is CASSAGGASIYEQYF.

This clonotype was observed a handful of times. The chain joins TRBV12-3 or TRBV12-4 to TRBJ1-5; D not resolved. The V end lost 7 bases, the J end lost 4 bases, and 17 bases lay between the germline ends. The CDR3 extends over 15 amino acids. The CDR3 here is CASTSTGNENQPQHF. The CDR3, as DNA: TGTGCCAGCACATCGACGGGGAACGAGAATCAGCCCCAGCATTTT.

The V call is TRBV7-2, the J call TRBJ1-3; D gene unclear. The CDR3 totals 15 residues. V was pared by 5 bases and J by 0 bases, with 11 bases between. Per germline, CDR1 SGHTA and CDR2 FQGNSA. This CDR3 is CASSPRRDSGNTIYF. CDR3 coding DNA: TGTGCCAGCAGCCCCCGCCGGGACTCTGGAAACACCATATATTTT.

This clonotype was seen a few times. In nucleotides, the CDR3 is TGTGCCAGCAGCGTAGCGGGGGCGGGCGGAGACTACAATGAGCAGTTCTTC. Residues: CASSVAGAGGDYNEQFF. This chain links TRBV9 with TRBJ2-1; perhaps D is TRBD1 or TRBD2 (6 bases each). This CDR3 comprises 17 residues. CDR1 and CDR2 from the germline V gene are SGDLS and YYNGEE. The V and J ends lost 0 bases and 3 bases respectively, with 16 bases between them.

This clonotype was seen a handful of times. J is TRBJ2-1 and V is TRBV15, with 10 bases aligning to TRBD2. Trimming at V came to 3 bases and at J to 6 bases, leaving 5 bases not matched to a gene. Germline values: CDR1 LNHNV, CDR2 YYDKDF (reference sequence). This CDR3 contains 15 residues. CDR3 bases: TGTGCCACCAGCAGTGGACTAGCGGTGAGCAATGAGCAGTTCTTC. Translation gives CATSSGLAVSNEQFF.